This TCR beta chain was sequenced during a study of cytomegalovirus exposure and HLA in healthy donors. Study details: Early release data held 85 million or so unique TCRs from HLA-typed donors. Findings of the study overall: In the analysis, some V segments, TRBV6-2 and TRBV6-3 included, were excluded as indistinguishable.

A few counts support this clone. Its antigen is unknown. The CDR3 is 15 amino acids. The ends lost 1 base at V and 1 base at J; junction bases unmatched: 4. Germline V CDR1 and CDR2: MGHRA, YSYEKL. PCR used 60 Vbeta primers and 13 Jbeta primers. Repertoires were generated with immunoSEQ multiplex PCR, while TCRdb's copy carries only in-frame clones and drops some. The profile shows about 190,000 clones, roughly 81% of them singletons. This TCR was sampled from a woman aged 25 to 39 in good health and CMV-seropositive. The chain links TRBV4-1 to TRBJ2-7, with TRBD1 matching 7 bases. The sample comprised PBMCs. The CDR3 DNA is TGCGCCAGCAGCCAAGGACAGGGACCTTCCTACGAGCAGTACTTC. Its translation: CASSQGQGPSYEQYF.